This TCR beta chain was observed in a study of early T cells in non-severe SARS-CoV-2 infection. In its sample, this clonotype was seen many times. Trimming removed 5 bases from V and 4 bases from J, with 14 bases in between. The germline V gene encodes CDR1 MDHEN and CDR2 SYDVKM. This CDR3 region has 14 residues. Using its own MiXCR run on the 5' RACE reads, TCRdb lists one record per CDR3 protein. This table has more than 45,000 distinct CDR3 sequences, around 6.5% appearing once. The chain employs TRBV28 and TRBJ2-5; D is undetermined. The material was whole blood, obtained at baseline. The origin of this receptor is an adult who was a healthcare worker with PCR-confirmed SARS-CoV-2 infection or an uninfected control (not recorded which). The CDR3 coding sequence is TGTGCCAGCAGTCCCTCGGGTTTCTCAGAGACCCAGTACTTC. It codes for CASSPSGFSETQYF.